A single sample gave rise to the 31 T cell receptor beta chains below, sequenced in a study of T-cell reconstitution after alpha-beta-depleted transplantation in children. Using unique molecular identifiers, the investigators prepared the TCRbeta library. TCRdb analysed the PCR reads with MiXCR anew, one entry per CDR3 protein. The table includes 300,000 to 400,000 distinct CDR3 sequences, approximately 20% detected once. Sequencing used PBMCs, mostly from graft donor cells, obtained 180 days after TCRalphabeta/CD19-depleted stem cell transplant. These receptors all come from a male patient aged 10 to 17 who had a stem cell transplant for acute lymphoblastic leukemia, so the T cells may come from the graft donor.

The genes are TRBV11-2 and TRBJ2-1; maybe TRBD2 (6 bases). Trimming removed 6 bases at V and 6 bases at J, with 21 bases between. Per germline, CDR1 SGHAT and CDR2 FQNNGV. The CDR3 consists of 16 residues. CDR3 region: CASSTIGRTDLNEQFF. Written as DNA, the CDR3 is TGTGCCAGCAGTACGATCGGGAGAACGGACCTCAATGAGCAGTTCTTC.

This clonotype occurred a few times. The chain employs TRBV21-1 and TRBJ2-1; TRBD2 was called by the table and not checked on the DNA. TRBV21-1 is described as a pseudogene. This CDR3 comprises 19 residues. The CDR3 DNA reads TGTGCCAGCACCCGAGGAGGGCAATACCCGACCCTTTCCTACAATGAGCAGTTCTTC. This encodes CASTRGGQYPTLSYNEQFF.

This clonotype was counted ten times or more. The rearrangement uses TRBV5-1 and TRBJ2-7; 14 nucleotides line up with TRBD2. CDR1 SGHRS and CDR2 YFSETQ come from the germline V gene. J lost 4 bases, V lost 3 bases, and 3 bases had no gene match. This CDR3 is built from 15 residues. In DNA form, the CDR3 reads TGCGCCAGCAGCTACGGACTAGCGGGAGGTTACGAGCAGTACTTC. It encodes CASSYGLAGGYEQYF.

Notes on this clonotype: Sequence at one end of the junction differs from germline and may be a read error. In DNA form, the CDR3 reads TGTGCCAGCAGTCCCGCTGCCGGCTATGGCGACACCTTC. This codes for CASSPAAGYGDTF. The V call is TRBV12-3 or TRBV12-4, the J call TRBJ1-2; D not resolved. This CDR3 comprises 13 residues.

The rearrangement uses TRBV24-1 and TRBJ2-1, with 7 bases matching TRBD2. Germline V gene data show CDR1 as KGHDR and CDR2 as SFDVKD. V gave up 1 base and J gave up 3 bases; unmatched junction bases: 5. The CDR3 covers 16 residues. CDR3 DNA: TGTGCCACCAGTGATTTCCCCAGCGGGAACTACAATGAGCAGTTCTTC. Protein: CATSDFPSGNYNEQFF.

This clonotype has just a few counts. The chain is built from TRBV10-3 and TRBJ1-3; D may be TRBD1 (6 bases). The CDR3 loop spans 14 amino acids. Germline V lookup: CDR1 ENHRY, CDR2 SYGVKD. The V end lost 6 bases, the J end lost 1 base, and 10 bases lay between the germline ends. The CDR3 here is CAISQQGSGNTIYF. For the CDR3, the DNA is TGTGCCATCAGCCAACAGGGTTCTGGAAACACCATATATTTT.

The rearrangement uses TRBV7-9 and TRBJ2-3, with 13 bases fitting TRBD2. After removal of 3 bases from V and 3 bases from J, the junction contained 3 bases not matched to a gene. The germline gives CDR1 SEHNR, CDR2 FQNEAQ (reference sequence). The CDR3 length is 16 residues. CDR3 sequence: CASSFGLAGATDTQYF. Here the CDR3 DNA reads TGTGCCAGCAGCTTCGGACTAGCGGGAGCAACAGATACGCAGTATTTT.

This clonotype was observed once. This chain joins TRBV30 and TRBJ1-2, with D unclear. Looked up from germline, CDR1 is GTSNPN and CDR2 is SVGIG (reference sequence). The V end was cut by 0 bases, the J end by 6 bases, with 14 bases between. The CDR3 sequence is 14 residues long. The CDR3 DNA reads as TGTGCCTGGAGTGTAACCAGAAACCGGCATGGCTACACCTTC. As protein: CAWSVTRNRHGYTF.

The chain combines TRBV5-1 with TRBJ2-3, with D unclear. Per the germline V gene, CDR1 is SGHRS and CDR2 is YFSETQ. Trimming took 0 bases from V and 1 from J, leaving 21 bases between them. The CDR3 loop spans 19 amino acids. CDR3 in amino acids: CASSLEGLGKSRGTDTQYF. CDR3 DNA sequence: TGCGCCAGCAGCTTGGAGGGCCTAGGAAAATCGCGTGGCACAGATACGCAGTATTTT.

The chain carries TRBV4-1 and TRBJ1-1; D unresolved. The CDR3 spans 11 residues. Trimming pared 3 bases from V and 3 bases from J, leaving 2 bases between. The V gene's germline CDR1 is MGHRA and CDR2 YSYEKL. The CDR3 DNA is TGCGCCAGCAGCCAGCACACTGAAGCTTTCTTT. Translated, it gives CASSQHTEAFF.

This chain joins TRBV12-3 or TRBV12-4 and TRBJ2-3, with a possible D match to TRBD2 (6 bases). CDR3 size: 14 residues. V was clipped by 7 bases and J by 5 bases, with 16 bases between them. The CDR3: CASTLWRVVDTQYF. The DNA for the CDR3 is TGTGCCAGCACCCTGTGGAGGGTGGTAGATACGCAGTATTTT.

The V gene is TRBV20-1, the J gene TRBJ2-2, with TRBD2 matching 9 bases. V lost 1 base to trimming and J lost 5 bases; unmatched junction nucleotides: 11. The CDR3 sequence is 17 residues long. Germline V CDR1 and CDR2: DFQATT, SNEGSKA (reference sequence). In DNA, the CDR3 is TGCAGTGCTAGAGCTTGGGGAGCGGGAGGTGGGACCGGGGAGCTGTTTTTT. Translation: CSARAWGAGGGTGELFF.

The rearrangement links TRBV10-3 to TRBJ2-1; the match to TRBD1 covers 10 bases. Germline CDR1 and CDR2: ENHRY and SYGVKD. CDR3 length: 14 amino acids. Trimming cost V 8 bases and J 6 bases; bases outside gene matches: 7. Here the CDR3 DNA reads TGTGCCATCCTTCCGGGACAGGGGCGCAATGAGCAGTTCTTC. It encodes CAILPGQGRNEQFF.

This clonotype was counted between two and nine times. The chain combines TRBV27 with TRBJ2-7; 7 bases line up with TRBD1. Trimming removed 6 bases from V and 1 base from J; junction bases left unmatched: 12. The germline CDR1 and CDR2 sequences are MNHEY and SMNVEV (reference sequence). The CDR3 consists of 16 residues. CDR3 residues: CASSLRGGQWSYEQYF. The CDR3 DNA is TGTGCCAGCAGCCTGCGAGGGGGCCAATGGTCCTACGAGCAGTACTTC.

The V gene is TRBV29-1, the J gene TRBJ2-3; D unresolved. Deletions cut 5 bases from V and 6 bases from J, with 15 bases between. Germline CDR1 reads SQVTM; CDR2 reads ANQGSEA. This CDR3 has 13 residues. CDR3 sequence reads: CSVTHGLGDTQYF. As DNA, the CDR3 is TGCAGCGTTACGCATGGGCTCGGGGATACGCAGTATTTT.

The CDR3 DNA is TGTGCCACCAGCTCTCGGGACAGCTTTAATGAAAAACTGTTTTTT. Translated: CATSSRDSFNEKLFF. The genes are TRBV15 and TRBJ1-4, with 7 bases identical to TRBD1. With 5 bases clipped from V and 4 bases from J, the junction kept 7 bases outside the gene matches. Germline CDR1 LNHNV, CDR2 YYDKDF (reference sequence). CDR3 length: 15 residues.

V is TRBV19 and J is TRBJ1-1; no firm D call. This CDR3 comprises 14 residues. Germline CDR1 LNHDA, CDR2 SQIVND (reference sequence). The ends were cut back, 7 bases at V and 4 bases at J, with 16 bases in the middle. The CDR3 reads CASKRGLEGTEAFF. As DNA, the CDR3 is TGTGCCAGTAAGCGAGGGCTAGAGGGCACTGAAGCTTTCTTT.

Notes on this clonotype: This may arise from a read error, as a much more abundant clone is one base away. This chain connects TRBV9 to TRBJ2-3; D not certain. V was pared by 5 bases and J by 4 bases, with 5 bases between. Germline values: CDR1 SGDLS, CDR2 YYNGEE. There are 11 residues in the CDR3. CDR3 loop: CASRDSDTQYF. The DNA for the CDR3 is TGTGCCAGCAGAGACTCAGATACGCAGTATTTT.

V gene TRBV12-3 or TRBV12-4 combines with J gene TRBJ1-1; D might be TRBD1 (5 bases). Trimming removed 6 bases at V and 6 bases at J, with 20 bases between. This CDR3 is 15 amino acids long. CDR3 amino acids: CASRLSSPGSAEAFF. Written as DNA, the CDR3 is TGTGCCAGCAGACTCTCTAGCCCAGGGTCAGCTGAAGCTTTCTTT.

This rearrangement joins TRBV7-9 to TRBJ1-3; TRBD1 is a possible D gene (5 bases). V was pared by 5 bases and J by 9 bases, with 11 bases between. This CDR3 has 12 amino acids. Germline loops: CDR1 SEHNR, CDR2 FQNEAQ (reference sequence). The CDR3 protein is CASSPVGLTIYF. In DNA form, the CDR3 reads TGTGCCAGCAGCCCGGTGGGGCTCACCATATATTTT. The full variable domain, its missing parts supplied by reference TRBV7-9 and TRBJ1-3, is DTGVSQNPRHKITKRGQNVTFRCDPISEHNRLYWYRQTLGQGPEFLTYFQNEAQLEKSRLLSDRFSAERPKGSFSTLEIQRTEQGDSAMYLCASSPVGLTIYFGEGSWLTVV.

The chain employs TRBV6-5 and TRBJ1-3, with D tentatively TRBD1 (6 bases). Germline V gene data show CDR1 as MNHEY and CDR2 as SVGAGI. The V and J ends lost 4 bases and 0 bases respectively, with 13 bases between them. The CDR3 loop spans 16 amino acids. As DNA, the CDR3 is TGTGCCAGCAGTTTCCTGGACAGCCCCTCTGGAAACACCATATATTTT. Protein sequence: CASSFLDSPSGNTIYF.

The rearrangement joins TRBV7-3 to TRBJ2-1; no reliable D call. CDR3 length equals 14 residues. V lost 2 bases and J lost 1, with 6 bases in between. In germline, CDR1 is SGHTA, CDR2 FQGTGA. The CDR3 DNA reads TGTGCCAGCAGCTTAGGATTGTCCTACAATGAGCAGTTCTTC. Its translation is CASSLGLSYNEQFF.

This clonotype has only a few counts. The chain combines TRBV15 with TRBJ2-1, with 7 positions matching TRBD2. This CDR3 contains 15 residues. Germline V gene sequence: CDR1 LNHNV, CDR2 YYDKDF (reference sequence). Trimming removed 10 bases from V and 0 bases from J; junction bases left unmatched: 9. CDR3 nucleotides: TGTGCCATCAGTCCTAGCGGCTACTCCTACAATGAGCAGTTCTTC. Translated, it gives CAISPSGYSYNEQFF.

The table lists this clonotype with a few counts. V usage is TRBV10-1 and J usage is TRBJ2-1; 12 positions match TRBD2. J lost 9 bases, V lost 4 bases, and 10 bases had no gene match. The germline V gene encodes CDR1 WNHNN and CDR2 SYGVQD (reference sequence). The CDR3 is made up of 16 amino acids. The CDR3 DNA reads TGCGCCAGCAGTGCCGGACTAGCGGGATGGAATGGTGAGCAGTTCTTC. Its translation is CASSAGLAGWNGEQFF.

The genes are TRBV29-1 and TRBJ2-3; D ambiguous. Germline V gives CDR1 SQVTM, CDR2 ANQGSEA. With 0 bases removed from V and 5 bases from J, the gap between germline ends came to 9 bases. This CDR3 region has 13 residues. CDR3 DNA sequence: TGCAGCGTTGAAGAAGGTAGCCGAGATACGCAGTATTTT. Its translation is CSVEEGSRDTQYF.

V gene TRBV24-1 combines with J gene TRBJ1-2, with a weak D call TRBD1 (5 bases). Trimming took off 4 bases at V and 8 bases at J, with 19 bases between the two ends. Germline V gene sequence: CDR1 KGHDR, CDR2 SFDVKD. The CDR3 sequence is 15 residues long. CDR3 DNA: TGTGCCACCAGTGACCACAAAGGGGACCGGGGAGGCTACACCTTC. The encoded protein is CATSDHKGDRGGYTF.

This chain uses TRBV11-2 with TRBJ2-1; D remains ambiguous. Germline V gives CDR1 SGHAT, CDR2 FQNNGV. The V and J ends lost 3 bases and 5 bases respectively, with 17 bases between them. The CDR3 is 16 amino acids. Here the CDR3 DNA reads TGTGCCAGCAGCTTCTCCGCCGATGACGTTGACAATGAGCAGTTCTTC. Translation: CASSFSADDVDNEQFF.

The chain joins TRBV7-9 to TRBJ2-7; 12 nucleotides match TRBD1. Losses at the gene ends were 2 bases for V and 5 bases for J; bases not matched to a gene: 7. Per the germline V gene, CDR1 is SEHNR and CDR2 is FQNEAQ (reference sequence). The CDR3 length is 16 residues. The DNA of the CDR3 is TGTGCCAGCAGCTTACGGGACAGGGGGCAAAATGACGAGCAGTACTTC. Its protein is CASSLRDRGQNDEQYF.

V gene TRBV7-9 combines with J gene TRBJ2-5; no firm D call. This CDR3 has 13 amino acids. The germline CDR1 and CDR2 sequences are SEHNR and FQNEAQ (reference sequence). The V end lost 6 bases, the J end lost 2 bases, and 10 bases lay between the germline ends. CDR3 amino acids: CASRTPLQETQYF. As DNA, the CDR3 is TGTGCCAGCAGGACCCCCCTACAAGAGACCCAGTACTTC.

This clonotype was counted a few times. V usage is TRBV7-9 and J usage is TRBJ2-7; no definite D call. The length of the CDR3 is 16 residues. From germline, CDR1 is SEHNR and CDR2 FQNEAQ (reference sequence). V was trimmed by 5 bases and J by 0 bases, leaving 17 bases between them. The CDR3 loop is CASSPRGVLDSYEQYF. The CDR3 DNA is TGTGCCAGCAGCCCAAGAGGTGTGTTAGACTCCTACGAGCAGTACTTC.

The chain combines TRBV7-3 with TRBJ2-2; 8 bases line up with TRBD2. Losses at the gene ends were 8 bases for V and 6 bases for J; bases not matched to a gene: 14. Germline V gives CDR1 SGHTA, CDR2 FQGTGA. CDR3 length: 16 amino acids. This chain's CDR3 is CASSRAGATGAGELFF. In DNA, the CDR3 is TGTGCCAGCTCTCGAGCGGGAGCCACGGGAGCCGGGGAGCTGTTTTTT.